The next 5 T cell receptor beta chains were all read from a single sample in a study of T cells in women clearing cervical HPV infection. TCRdb's copy holds only in-frame clones and misses some; the assay was immunoSEQ multiplex PCR. This sample contains roughly 36,000 clones. The sample comprised blood buffy coat. All receptors come from a woman between 18 and 70 years old with a cervical HPV16 infection that either progressed to CIN3+ or cleared (not recorded which).

To note about this clone: The CDR3 end falls 3 residues outside the read, so it is completed with the germline J gene. The chain carries TRBV14 and TRBJ1-4, with 9 bases that match TRBD1. The CDR3 sequence is 15 residues long. The germline V gene encodes CDR1 SGHDN and CDR2 FVKESK. Partial CDR3 DNA: TGTGCCAGCAGCCAAGCCGGGACAGGGTCCTCACCA. Protein: CASSQAGTGSSP. The entire CDR3 protein reads CASSQAGTGSSPLFF.

As concerns this clone: Read coverage stops 3 residues before the CDR3 terminus; the germline J gene supplies the remainder. This rearrangement joins TRBV4-1 to TRBJ2-2, with 7 bases matching TRBD1. CDR3 size: 16 residues. Losses at the gene ends were 0 bases for V and 4 bases for J; bases not matched to a gene: 5. Germline values: CDR1 MGHRA, CDR2 YSYEKL. The CDR3 bases that were read are TGCGCCAGCAGCCAAGATTCAAGGGGGCGCACCGGGGAG. Protein sequence: CASSQDSRGRTGE. The whole CDR3 protein reads CASSQDSRGRTGELFF.

Worth noting for this clone: The CDR3 end falls 3 residues outside the read, so it is completed with the germline J gene. This rearrangement joins TRBV5-6 to TRBJ2-6, with D tentatively TRBD2 (6 bases). In germline, CDR1 is SGHDT, CDR2 YYEEEE. The ends were cut back, 4 bases at V and 3 bases at J, with 8 bases in the middle. The CDR3 sequence is 14 residues long. The chain's CDR3 is CASSRDFGANVLTF. The sequenced CDR3 bases are TGTGCCAGCAGCCGGGACTTTGGGGCCAACGTC.

Worth noting for this clone: The observed sequence ends 3 residues before the CDR3 terminus, with the missing tail filled in from the germline J gene. The rearrangement links TRBV30 to TRBJ1-3; D call uncertain. The V and J ends lost 4 bases and 0 bases respectively, with 13 bases between them. This CDR3 comprises 15 residues. The V gene's germline CDR1 is GTSNPN and CDR2 SVGIG (reference sequence). The sequenced part of the CDR3 DNA is TGTGCCTGGACAAGGCAGGCCTACTCTGGAAACACC. The encoded protein is CAWTRQAYSGNT. The entire CDR3 protein reads CAWTRQAYSGNTIYF.

Note on this clone: Read sequence stops 3 residues before the CDR3 end, and the germline J gene provides the missing end. The chain is built from TRBV2 and TRBJ2-7; D is ambiguous. V was clipped by 5 bases and J by 4 bases, with 6 bases between them. Germline CDR1 and CDR2: SNHLY and FYNNEI. The CDR3 extends over 11 amino acids. CDR3: CASSLTYEQYF. The CDR3 bases that were read are TGTGCCAGCAGTCTTACATACGAG.